These 2 T cell receptor beta chains were sequenced from one sample in a study of cytomegalovirus exposure and HLA in healthy donors. Primers: 60 Vbeta forward and 13 Jbeta reverse. Data came from immunoSEQ multiplex PCR; TCRdb stores just in-frame clones and leaves some out. The sample records roughly 150,000 clones, 70% to 85% being singletons. Source material: PBMCs. These receptors all stem from a woman aged 45-59 years in good health and CMV-seropositive.

This sequence joins TRBV4-1 and TRBJ2-3, with 13 bases matching TRBD2. CDR3 length: 16 amino acids. In germline, CDR1 is MGHRA, CDR2 YSYEKL. J gave up 4 bases and V 4 bases, and 5 bases lay outside the gene matches. The CDR3 loop reads CASSPGGTSGADTQYF. The CDR3 DNA follows: TGCGCCAGCAGCCCAGGGGGGACTAGCGGGGCAGATACGCAGTATTTT.

The chain joins TRBV6-5 to TRBJ1-1, with a weak D call TRBD1 (5 bases). In germline, CDR1 is MNHEY, CDR2 SVGAGI. Trimming pared 7 bases from V and 4 bases from J, leaving 16 bases between. The CDR3 is 14 amino acids. The CDR3: CASTYRRESTEAFF. CDR3 DNA: TGTGCCAGCACCTACCGCAGGGAAAGCACTGAAGCTTTCTTT.